Listed below are T cell receptor beta chains from one sample, sequenced in a study of technical replicates of blood from several donors. Repertoires were generated with immunoSEQ multiplex PCR, while TCRdb's copy carries only in-frame clones and drops some. The sample has 80,000 to 95,000 clones; approximately 90% are singletons. The sequencing sample was made of T cells isolated from PBMCs. The receptors stem from a human donor in good health. Each CDR3 is given without its conserved first and last residue. The order of the fields is V gene, CDR3 length, J gene, CDR3 protein.

TRBV28	11	TRBJ2-7	ASRLTGNYEQY
TRBV7-9	16	TRBJ1-6	ASSPRQGTYSYNSPLH
TRBV14	9	TRBJ1-1	ASSLGLEAF
TRBV29-1	9	TRBJ2-7	SVASSYEQY
TRBV4-1	16	TRBJ2-5	ASREGRGLAGYKETQY
TRBV29-1	11	TRBJ2-5	SSLSQDQETQY
TRBV13	12	TRBJ2-1	ASSFLGEGNEQF
TRBV6-1	11	TRBJ2-4	ASKGLAGGIQY
TRBV7-6	16	TRBJ2-3	ASSLPSSLADSTDTQY
TRBV19	15	TRBJ2-7	ASSALGGRGPEYEQY
TRBV28	15	TRBJ1-4	ASSLHPYTGGAEKLF
TRBV7-2	14	TRBJ2-3	ASSLFGGGSEDTQY
TRBV2	14	TRBJ1-4	ASRETGTWTNEKLF
TRBV9	11	TRBJ2-7	ASSGETGTGQY
TRBV10-3	16	TRBJ2-1	AISESIATGGSYNEQF
TRBV28	16	TRBJ2-3	ASSLTTSGGASTDTQY
TRBV7-8	15	TRBJ2-5	ASSLLAGVVGQETQY
TRBV5-4	14	TRBJ2-3	ASSLGEAGATDTQY
TRBV18	16	TRBJ2-4	ASSPPPGGSMAKNIQY
TRBV27	13	TRBJ2-7	ASREAGTGGYEQY
TRBV28	11	TRBJ1-5	ASSPFVNQPQH
TRBV7-2	12	TRBJ2-3	ASQLVAGRDTQY
TRBV9	15	TRBJ2-6	ASSVVMDSSGANVLT
TRBV9	9	TRBJ2-5	ASSSKETQY
TRBV18	13	TRBJ2-3	ASSRSGTTKQTQY
TRBV5-4	13	TRBJ2-7	ASSLQLAGGREQY
TRBV6-1	10	TRBJ1-2	ASRLPGGGYT
TRBV11-2	16	TRBJ1-1	ASSLVLGRGRRNTEAF
TRBV6-1	13	TRBJ2-7	ASSVEREGPYEQY
TRBV28	9	TRBJ1-5	ASSLTWPQH
TRBV28	13	TRBJ2-2	ASSSGDRASGELF
TRBV4-1	14	TRBJ2-3	ASSQEGTSGISTQY
TRBV13	13	TRBJ1-1	ASSSTGGPNTEAF
TRBV6-1	12	TRBJ1-3	ASSEEQGRNTIY
TRBV19	12	TRBJ2-7	ASNDRDSPYEQY
TRBV19	17	TRBJ1-2	ASSIDLRDRGRRDYGYT